This TCR beta chain was observed in a study of OX40 agonist ivuxolimab in advanced cancers. Sequencing was performed with immunoSEQ multiplex PCR; in TCRdb, only in-frame clones are kept and a portion is missing. Of fewer than 80,000 clones in the sample, around 73% were seen once. Study outcomes and limitations: Both blood CD4+ and CD8+ T cells showed clonal growth by week 6 at 0.1 to 3.0 mg/kg.

As to this clone: Its antigen is unidentified.

The sequence was collected from an adult with an advanced solid tumor such as melanoma, head and neck, liver or kidney cancer. The specimen comprised CD4+ or CD8+ T cells sorted from blood, sampled in a trial of the OX40 agonist ivuxolimab.

CDR3 DNA sequence: TGTGCCAGCAGTTACGGGGACCTAATGGGACAGCTAGAGACCCAGTACTTC. It codes for CASSYGDLMGQLETQYF. The V gene is TRBV6-7, the J gene TRBJ2-5; 7 bases line up with TRBD1. TRBV6-7 is flagged as an ORF with uncertain function. This CDR3 has 17 residues. The V segment lost 2 bases and the J segment 4 bases; nucleotides outside the gene matches: 13.